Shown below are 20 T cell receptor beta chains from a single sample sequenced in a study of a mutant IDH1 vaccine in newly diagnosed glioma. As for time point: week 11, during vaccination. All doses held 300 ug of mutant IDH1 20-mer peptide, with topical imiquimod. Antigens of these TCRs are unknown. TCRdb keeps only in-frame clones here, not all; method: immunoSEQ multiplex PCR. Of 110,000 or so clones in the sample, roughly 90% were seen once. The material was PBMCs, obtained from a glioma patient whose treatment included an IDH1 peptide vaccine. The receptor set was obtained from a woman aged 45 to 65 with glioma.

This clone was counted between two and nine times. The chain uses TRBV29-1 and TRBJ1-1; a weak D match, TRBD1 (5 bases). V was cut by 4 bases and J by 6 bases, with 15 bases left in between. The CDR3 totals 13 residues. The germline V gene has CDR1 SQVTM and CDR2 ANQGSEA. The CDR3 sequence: CSVAGTVGAEAFF. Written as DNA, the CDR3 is TGCAGCGTTGCTGGCACGGTGGGGGCTGAAGCTTTCTTT.

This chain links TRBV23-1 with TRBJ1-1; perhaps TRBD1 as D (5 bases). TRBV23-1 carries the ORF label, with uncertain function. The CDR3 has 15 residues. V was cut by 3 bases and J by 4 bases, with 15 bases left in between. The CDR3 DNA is TGCGCCAGCAGTCATCGGGCGCAGGGAGGCACTGAAGCTTTCTTT. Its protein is CASSHRAQGGTEAFF.

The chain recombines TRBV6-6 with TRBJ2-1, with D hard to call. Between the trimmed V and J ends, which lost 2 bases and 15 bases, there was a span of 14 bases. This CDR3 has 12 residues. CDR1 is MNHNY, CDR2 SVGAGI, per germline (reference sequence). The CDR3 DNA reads TGTGCCAGCAGTTACGGTGATCTCGCTTGGTTCTTC. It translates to CASSYGDLAWFF.

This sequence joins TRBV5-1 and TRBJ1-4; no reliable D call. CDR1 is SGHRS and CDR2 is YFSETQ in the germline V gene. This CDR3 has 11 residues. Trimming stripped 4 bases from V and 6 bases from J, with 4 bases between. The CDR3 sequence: CASSEDEKLFF. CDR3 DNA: TGCGCCAGCAGCGAAGATGAAAAACTGTTTTTT. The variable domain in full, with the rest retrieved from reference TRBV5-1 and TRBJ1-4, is KAGVTQTPRYLIKTRGQQVTLSCSPISGHRSVSWYQQTPGQGLQFLFEYFSETQRNKGNFPGRFSGRQFSNSRSEMNVSTLELGDSALYLCASSEDEKLFFGSGTQLSVL.

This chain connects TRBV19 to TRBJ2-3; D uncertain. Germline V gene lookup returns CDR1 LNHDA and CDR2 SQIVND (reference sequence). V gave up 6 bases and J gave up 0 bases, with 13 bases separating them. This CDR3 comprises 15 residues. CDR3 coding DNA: TGTGCCAGTAGGCCAAGGACCCCTAGCACAGATACGCAGTATTTT. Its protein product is CASRPRTPSTDTQYF. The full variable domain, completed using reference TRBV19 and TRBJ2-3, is DGGITQSPKYLFRKEGQNVTLSCEQNLNHDAMYWYRQDPGQGLRLIYYSQIVNDFQKGDIAEGYSVSREKKESFPLTVTSAQKNPTAFYLCASRPRTPSTDTQYFGPGTRLTVL.

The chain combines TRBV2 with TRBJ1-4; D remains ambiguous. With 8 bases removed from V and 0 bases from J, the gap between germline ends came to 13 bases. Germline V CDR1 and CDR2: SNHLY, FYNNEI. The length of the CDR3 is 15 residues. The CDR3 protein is CASRAFSATNEKLFF. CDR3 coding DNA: TGTGCCAGCCGGGCATTCTCTGCAACTAATGAAAAACTGTTTTTT.

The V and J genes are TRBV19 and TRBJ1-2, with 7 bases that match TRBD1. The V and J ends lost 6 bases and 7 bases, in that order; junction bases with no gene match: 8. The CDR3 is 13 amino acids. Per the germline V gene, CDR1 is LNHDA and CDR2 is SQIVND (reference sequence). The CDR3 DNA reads TGTGCCAGTAGACCGACAGGGTTGGGTGGCTACACCTTC. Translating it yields CASRPTGLGGYTF.

DNA of the CDR3: TGTGCCTGGAGTAAGCAGCCGGGTGAAAAACTGTTTTTT. Translated, it gives CAWSKQPGEKLFF. The rearrangement joins TRBV30 to TRBJ1-4; D unclear. This CDR3 comprises 13 residues. Germline V gives CDR1 GTSNPN, CDR2 SVGIG (reference sequence). V was shortened by 2 bases and J by 7 bases, with 11 bases between the two germline ends. Full variable domain (remainder filled in from reference TRBV30 and TRBJ1-4): SQTIHQWPATLVQPVGSPLSLECTVEGTSNPNLYWYRQAAGRGLQLLFYSVGIGQISSEVPQNLSASRPQDRQFILSSKKLLLSDSGFYLCAWSKQPGEKLFFGSGTQLSVL.

CDR3 protein: CASRVPAGAGTDTQYF. CDR3 in DNA: TGTGCCAGTAGGGTACCAGCGGGAGCTGGGACAGATACGCAGTATTTT. The J gene is TRBJ2-3, the V gene TRBV19; 8 bases are shared with TRBD2. With V trimmed by 6 bases and J by 3 bases, 11 bases remained unmatched. Germline V gene sequence: CDR1 LNHDA, CDR2 SQIVND (reference sequence). This CDR3 is 16 amino acids long.

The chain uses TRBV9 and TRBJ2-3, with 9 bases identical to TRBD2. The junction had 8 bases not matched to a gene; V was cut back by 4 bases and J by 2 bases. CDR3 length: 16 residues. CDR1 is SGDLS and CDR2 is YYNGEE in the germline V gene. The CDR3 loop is CASSLRAGGYTDTQYF. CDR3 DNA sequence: TGTGCCAGCAGCTTACGAGCGGGAGGTTACACAGATACGCAGTATTTT.

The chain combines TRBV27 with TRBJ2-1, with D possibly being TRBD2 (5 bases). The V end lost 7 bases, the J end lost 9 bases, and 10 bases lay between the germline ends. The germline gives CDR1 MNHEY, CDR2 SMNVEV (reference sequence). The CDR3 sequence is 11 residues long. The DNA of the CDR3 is TGTGCCAGCAAGCTCCGGGGTGAGCAGTTCTTC. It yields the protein CASKLRGEQFF.

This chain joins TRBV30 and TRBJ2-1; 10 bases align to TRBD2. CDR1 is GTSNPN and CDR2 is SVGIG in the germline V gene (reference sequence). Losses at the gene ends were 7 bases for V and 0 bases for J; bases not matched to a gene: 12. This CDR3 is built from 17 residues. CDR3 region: CASLSPLAGSSYNEQFF. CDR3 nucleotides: TGTGCCTCCTTATCCCCACTAGCGGGAAGCTCCTACAATGAGCAGTTCTTC.

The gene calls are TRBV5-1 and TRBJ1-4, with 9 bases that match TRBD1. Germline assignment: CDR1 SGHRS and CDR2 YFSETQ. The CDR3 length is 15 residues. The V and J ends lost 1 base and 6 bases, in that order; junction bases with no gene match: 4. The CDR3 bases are TGCGCCAGCAGCTTGAGGACAGGGGTCTATGAAAAACTGTTTTTT. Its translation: CASSLRTGVYEKLFF. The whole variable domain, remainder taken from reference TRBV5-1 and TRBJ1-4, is KAGVTQTPRYLIKTRGQQVTLSCSPISGHRSVSWYQQTPGQGLQFLFEYFSETQRNKGNFPGRFSGRQFSNSRSEMNVSTLELGDSALYLCASSLRTGVYEKLFFGSGTQLSVL.

This CDR3 is CASSFRGQGTEAFF. Written as DNA, the CDR3 is TGCGCCAGCAGCTTCAGGGGGCAAGGCACTGAAGCTTTCTTT. The genes are TRBV5-1 and TRBJ1-1, with 8 bases matching TRBD1. Trimming at V came to 2 bases and at J to 4 bases, leaving 4 bases not matched to a gene. Germline lookup yields CDR1 SGHRS and CDR2 YFSETQ. The CDR3 has 14 residues.

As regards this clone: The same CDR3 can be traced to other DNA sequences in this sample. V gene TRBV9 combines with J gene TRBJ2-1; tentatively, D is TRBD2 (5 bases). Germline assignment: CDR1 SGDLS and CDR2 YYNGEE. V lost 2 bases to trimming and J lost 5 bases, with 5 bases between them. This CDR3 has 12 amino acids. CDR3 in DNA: TGTGCCAGCAGCGTCGGGAACAATGAGCAGTTCTTC. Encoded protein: CASSVGNNEQFF. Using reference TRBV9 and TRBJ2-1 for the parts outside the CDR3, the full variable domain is DSGVTQTPKHLITATGQRVTLRCSPRSGDLSVYWYQQSLDQGLQFLIQYYNGEERAKGNILERFSAQQFPDLHSELNLSSLELGDSALYFCASSVGNNEQFFGPGTRLTVL.

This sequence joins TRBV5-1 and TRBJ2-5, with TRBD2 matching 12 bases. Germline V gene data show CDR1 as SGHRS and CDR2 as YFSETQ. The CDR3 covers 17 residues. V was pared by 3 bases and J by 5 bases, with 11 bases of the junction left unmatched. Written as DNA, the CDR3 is TGCGCCAGCAGCTCGAGGCTAGCGGGAGGGCCGGGTGAGACCCAGTACTTC. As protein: CASSSRLAGGPGETQYF. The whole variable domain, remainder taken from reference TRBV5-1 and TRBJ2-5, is KAGVTQTPRYLIKTRGQQVTLSCSPISGHRSVSWYQQTPGQGLQFLFEYFSETQRNKGNFPGRFSGRQFSNSRSEMNVSTLELGDSALYLCASSSRLAGGPGETQYFGPGTRLLVL.

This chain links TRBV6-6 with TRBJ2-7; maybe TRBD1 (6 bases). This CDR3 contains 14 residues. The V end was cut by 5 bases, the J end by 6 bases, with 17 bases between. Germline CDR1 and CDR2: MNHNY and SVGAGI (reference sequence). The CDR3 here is CASSPKTGIREQYF. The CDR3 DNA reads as TGTGCCAGCAGTCCTAAGACAGGTATCCGCGAGCAGTACTTC.

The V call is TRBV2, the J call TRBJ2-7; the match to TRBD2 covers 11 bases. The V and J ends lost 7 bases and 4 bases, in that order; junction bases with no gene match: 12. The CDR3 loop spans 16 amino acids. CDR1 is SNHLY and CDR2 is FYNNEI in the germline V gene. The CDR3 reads CASTTLSGRAVYEQYF. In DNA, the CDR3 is TGTGCCAGCACCACCCTTAGCGGGAGGGCCGTATACGAGCAGTACTTC.

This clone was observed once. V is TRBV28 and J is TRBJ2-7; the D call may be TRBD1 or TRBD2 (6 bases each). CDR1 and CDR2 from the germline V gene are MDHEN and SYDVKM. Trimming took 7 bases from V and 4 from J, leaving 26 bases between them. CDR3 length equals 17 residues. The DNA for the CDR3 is TGTGCCAGCACCTCTCCGGGGGCTAGCTCAGACCTATACGAGCAGTACTTC. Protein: CASTSPGASSDLYEQYF.

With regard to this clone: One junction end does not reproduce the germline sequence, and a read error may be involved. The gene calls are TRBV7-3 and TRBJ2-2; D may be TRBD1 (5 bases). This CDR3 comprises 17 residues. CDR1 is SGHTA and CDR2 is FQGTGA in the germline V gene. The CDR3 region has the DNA TGTGCCAGCAGCTTAAAATATTGGGCAGGGAACCCCGGGGAGCTGTTTTTT. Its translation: CASSLKYWAGNPGELFF.